The next 26 T cell receptor beta chains were all read from a single sample in a study of technical replicates of blood from a few donors. The table came from immunoSEQ multiplex PCR; TCRdb's copy has only in-frame clones and leaves some out. The repertoire holds around 65,000 clones, with approximately 83% as singletons. Sequenced material: PBMCs. These TCRs come from a human donor in good health. Some clones in this sample may be carry-over from other donors' samples.

The chain employs TRBV5-3 and TRBJ1-3; D gene ambiguous. TRBV5-3 falls under the ORF class, with uncertain function. V was cut by 7 bases and J by 0 bases, with 11 bases left in between. This CDR3 comprises 14 residues. Written as DNA, the CDR3 is TGTGCCAGATCCCCGGAGAGCTCTGGAAACACCATATATTTT. Translated: CARSPESSGNTIYF.

V is TRBV5-1 and J is TRBJ2-5, with 7 positions matching TRBD2. V lost 0 bases to trimming and J lost 2 bases; unmatched junction nucleotides: 7. Per the germline V gene, CDR1 is SGHRS and CDR2 is YFSETQ. This CDR3 comprises 16 residues. The CDR3 DNA follows: TGCGCCAGCAGCTTGGCTCCTAGCGGCGGACAAGAGACCCAGTACTTC. Protein: CASSLAPSGGQETQYF.

This sequence joins TRBV7-8 and TRBJ2-7, with 7 bases identical to TRBD1. With 4 bases clipped from V and 2 bases from J, the junction kept 11 bases outside the gene matches. CDR3 length: 16 amino acids. CDR1 and CDR2 from the germline V gene are SGHVS and FQNEAQ. The CDR3 loop reads CASSSRDSSLPYEQYF. CDR3 in DNA: TGTGCCAGCAGCTCCCGGGACAGCTCACTTCCCTACGAGCAGTACTTC.

The chain employs TRBV2 and TRBJ1-2, with unresolved D. Trimming stripped 10 bases from V and 4 bases from J, with 7 bases between. The CDR3 covers 10 residues. Germline assignment: CDR1 SNHLY and CDR2 FYNNEI. The CDR3 nucleotides read TGTGCCACACTGTTCTATGGCTACACCTTC. Encoded protein: CATLFYGYTF.

This clone was picked up one time. This rearrangement joins TRBV5-1 to TRBJ2-3, with TRBD2 matching over 13 bases. This CDR3 has 17 residues. V shed 2 bases, J shed 0 bases, and the junction held 3 bases outside the gene matches. Germline V gene lookup returns CDR1 SGHRS and CDR2 YFSETQ. DNA of the CDR3: TGCGCCAGCAGCTTTACTAGCGGGGGGGCTAGCACAGATACGCAGTATTTT. Amino acid sequence: CASSFTSGGASTDTQYF.

This clone was detected many times. This chain joins TRBV5-1 and TRBJ2-5, with 15 bases matching TRBD2. The germline V gene has CDR1 SGHRS and CDR2 YFSETQ. The J segment lost 4 bases and the V segment lost 4 bases, leaving 2 bases of the junction unmatched. This CDR3 region has 15 residues. CDR3 nucleotide sequence: TGCGCCAGCAGCGAGGGACTAGCGGGAGGAGAGACCCAGTACTTC. It encodes CASSEGLAGGETQYF.

Written as DNA, the CDR3 is TGTGCCAGCACCGACGACCGGGGAAGAAATGGCTACACCTTC. Translating it yields CASTDDRGRNGYTF. The chain employs TRBV6-5 and TRBJ1-2, with D unresolved. The CDR3 covers 14 residues. V gave up 7 bases and J gave up 6 bases, with 18 bases separating them. Germline lookup yields CDR1 MNHEY and CDR2 SVGAGI.

Regarding this clone: Additional DNA sequences in this sample encode the identical CDR3. This chain connects TRBV7-9 to TRBJ2-7; D gene ambiguous. Germline CDR1 is SEHNR and CDR2 is FQNEAQ (reference sequence). V lost 3 bases and J lost 0, with 6 bases in between. The length of the CDR3 is 13 residues. DNA of the CDR3: TGTGCCAGCAGCTTGAGTAGCTCCTACGAGCAGTACTTC. It yields the protein CASSLSSSYEQYF.

The genes are TRBV11-1 and TRBJ2-7, with 9 bases identical to TRBD1. The CDR3 is 12 amino acids. The germline gives CDR1 SGHAT, CDR2 FQDESV (reference sequence). With V trimmed by 5 bases and J by 5 bases, 1 base remained unmatched. The CDR3 is CASSRDRDEQYF. The CDR3 bases are TGTGCCAGCAGCCGGGACAGGGACGAGCAGTACTTC.

The J gene is TRBJ1-2, the V gene TRBV25-1, with unresolved D. V was trimmed by 3 bases and J by 9 bases, leaving 8 bases between them. The CDR3 extends over 11 amino acids. Germline CDR1 and CDR2: MGHDK and SYGVNS. CDR3 loop: CASSDELCYTF. CDR3 sequence (DNA): TGTGCCAGCAGTGACGAACTTTGCTACACCTTC.

CDR3 region: CAWGGDTDTQYF. The CDR3 nucleotides are TGTGCCTGGGGGGGGGATACAGATACGCAGTATTTT. The V call is TRBV5-4, the J call TRBJ2-3; 7 bases are a match to TRBD2. Germline V gene lookup returns CDR1 SGHNT and CDR2 YYREEE (reference sequence). The J segment lost 3 bases and the V segment lost 10 bases, leaving 5 bases of the junction unmatched. The CDR3 contains 12 residues.

The chain recombines TRBV12-5 with TRBJ2-1; a possible D gene is TRBD1 (6 bases). This CDR3 is 15 amino acids long. Germline CDR1 and CDR2: LGHNT and FRNRAP. Trimming took off 6 bases at V and 7 bases at J, with 19 bases between the two ends. CDR3 coding DNA: TGTGCTAGTGGCACGACAGGACGGGTGCGTAATGAGCAGTTCTTC. Translation gives CASGTTGRVRNEQFF.

This clone showed up just a few times. The rearrangement uses TRBV20-1 and TRBJ2-5; tentatively, D is TRBD2 (6 bases). The CDR3 is 10 residues long. With 8 bases removed from V and 5 bases from J, the gap between germline ends came to 9 bases. Germline values: CDR1 DFQATT, CDR2 SNEGSKA (reference sequence). CDR3 nucleotide sequence: TGCAGTCTAGCGCAGGAGACCCAGTACTTC. It specifies CSLAQETQYF.

The chain recombines TRBV27 with TRBJ2-1, with D perhaps TRBD2 (6 bases). V was clipped by 2 bases and J by 6 bases, with 8 bases between them. The CDR3 spans 13 residues. CDR1 is MNHEY and CDR2 is SMNVEV in the germline V gene (reference sequence). The CDR3 coding sequence is TGTGCCAGCAGTTTAACTAGCTTCAATGAGCAGTTCTTC. Translating it yields CASSLTSFNEQFF.

The chain is built from TRBV19 and TRBJ2-1, with TRBD2 matching over 8 bases. With V trimmed by 6 bases and J by 3 bases, 7 bases remained unmatched. The CDR3 totals 15 residues. The germline V gene has CDR1 LNHDA and CDR2 SQIVND (reference sequence). In DNA form, the CDR3 reads TGTGCCAGTAGCGCAGAGCGGGGGTACTACAATGAGCAGTTCTTC. Encoded protein: CASSAERGYYNEQFF.

The CDR3 nucleotides read TGTGCCAGCAGCTTAGACTTTCAGCCCCAGCATTTT. This gives the protein CASSLDFQPQHF. The rearrangement links TRBV7-8 to TRBJ1-5; D is uncertain. V was shortened by 1 base and J by 6 bases, with 4 bases between the two germline ends. Germline lookup yields CDR1 SGHVS and CDR2 FQNEAQ. CDR3 length: 12 residues. Supplemented by reference TRBV7-8 and TRBJ1-5, the full variable domain reads GAGVSQSPRYKVAKRGQDVALRCDPISGHVSLFWYQQALGQGPEFLTYFQNEAQLDKSGLPSDRFFAERPEGSVSTLKIQRTQQEDSAVYLCASSLDFQPQHFGDGTRLSIL.

The chain couples TRBV18 to TRBJ2-7, with D possibly TRBD2 on 6 matching bases. The germline CDR1 and CDR2 sequences are KGHSH and LQKENI. This CDR3 region has 13 residues. Trimming removed 4 bases from V and 6 bases from J, with 13 bases in between. CDR3 in amino acids: CASSRGLEAEQYF. CDR3 sequence (DNA): TGTGCCAGCTCACGGGGACTTGAGGCCGAGCAGTACTTC.

This chain connects TRBV2 to TRBJ2-7; no clear D gene. The V end was cut by 2 bases, the J end by 6 bases, with 11 bases between. In germline, CDR1 is SNHLY, CDR2 FYNNEI. This CDR3 is built from 13 residues. The CDR3 bases are TGTGCCAGCAGTGAATCCCCGGGTCTCGAGCAGTACTTC. Encoded protein: CASSESPGLEQYF.

This chain joins TRBV4-1 and TRBJ2-3, with 10 nucleotides matching TRBD2. V was clipped by 3 bases and J by 2 bases; unmatched bases: 11. Germline loops: CDR1 MGHRA, CDR2 YSYEKL. There are 18 residues in the CDR3. In DNA form, the CDR3 reads TGCGCCAGCAGCCACGATATAGCGGGGGGCCGTAACACAGATACGCAGTATTTT. Protein sequence: CASSHDIAGGRNTDTQYF.

V is TRBV6-5 and J is TRBJ1-1; the D gene is possibly TRBD1 (5 bases). In germline, CDR1 is MNHEY, CDR2 SVGAGI. This CDR3 contains 11 residues. V was cut by 6 bases and J by 6 bases, with 8 bases left in between. Here the CDR3 DNA reads TGTGCCAGCAGACGACAGTCTGAAGCTTTCTTT. Translation: CASRRQSEAFF.

V is TRBV25-1 and J is TRBJ2-3, with TRBD1 matching over 7 bases. The CDR3 runs 14 residues. CDR1 is MGHDK and CDR2 is SYGVNS in the germline V gene. The V and J ends lost 5 bases and 5 bases, in that order; junction bases with no gene match: 7. CDR3 in DNA: TGTGCCAGCAGTCGACAGGGCGGCATAGATACGCAGTATTTT. Amino acids: CASSRQGGIDTQYF.

This chain uses TRBV5-4 with TRBJ2-7; D not certain. The V gene's germline CDR1 is SGHNT and CDR2 YYREEE (reference sequence). Trimming cost V 2 bases and J 3 bases, with 12 bases left between them. The CDR3 extends over 14 amino acids. CDR3 protein: CASSFWPRNYEQYF. The CDR3 nucleotides read TGTGCCAGCAGCTTTTGGCCTAGAAACTACGAGCAGTACTTC.

The gene calls are TRBV4-1 and TRBJ2-3; 11 bases agree with TRBD2. The CDR3 covers 19 residues. V shed 2 bases, J shed 0 bases, and the junction held 10 bases outside the gene matches. Germline CDR1 reads MGHRA; CDR2 reads YSYEKL. The CDR3, as DNA: TGCGCCAGCAGCCAAAAGGGGCTAGCGGGGGGCGCTAGCACAGATACGCAGTATTTT. This codes for CASSQKGLAGGASTDTQYF.

Points on this clone: The germline gene is not matched at one end of the junction; a read error may be the cause. CDR3 amino acids: CASSQDSGSGANVLTF. In DNA form, the CDR3 reads TGCGCCAGCAGCCAAGATAGCGGCTCTGGGGCCAACGTCCTGACTTTC. The gene calls are TRBV7-9 and TRBJ2-6; maybe TRBD2 (6 bases). The germline gives CDR1 SEHNR, CDR2 FQNEAQ (reference sequence). CDR3 length equals 16 residues.

The V and J genes are TRBV5-1 and TRBJ2-7; 9 nucleotides match TRBD2. With V trimmed by 6 bases and J by 0 bases, 4 bases remained unmatched. From germline, CDR1 is SGHRS and CDR2 YFSETQ. The CDR3 is 14 amino acids. Here the CDR3 DNA reads TGCGCCAGCACTTCGACTAGCGGCTCCTACGAGCAGTACTTC. Protein sequence: CASTSTSGSYEQYF.

DNA of the CDR3: TGTGCCAGCAGACATGGCAGCTCTGGAAACACCATATATTTT. Translating it yields CASRHGSSGNTIYF. The V call is TRBV7-9, the J call TRBJ1-3; D call uncertain. Germline values: CDR1 SEHNR, CDR2 FQNEAQ (reference sequence). Trimming cost V 6 bases and J 0 bases, with 9 bases left between them. The CDR3 is made up of 14 amino acids.